These 27 T cell receptor beta chains were all obtained from the same sample, sequenced in a study of Graves' ophthalmopathy and Graves' hyperthyroidism. RNA transcripts served as template for amplifying TCR beta CDR3 sequences. RT-PCR was first run with HTBI primers, then multiplex PCR in a second round. MiXCR was run by TCRdb on the multiplex PCR reads, yielding one entry per CDR3 protein. The repertoire has about 1.2 million distinct CDR3 sequences, about 36% of them found once; the top ten carry 11%. The sequencing sample was made of peripheral blood or thyroid tissue (not recorded which). The receptors come from an adult man with Graves' hyperthyroidism.

This chain connects TRBV7-2 to TRBJ2-5; D is possibly TRBD2 (5 bases). CDR1 is SGHTA, CDR2 FQGNSA, per germline. This CDR3 has 15 amino acids. Trimming removed 1 base at V and 5 bases at J, with 14 bases between. CDR3 loop: CASSLVVGVWETQYF. The CDR3 DNA is TGTGCCAGCAGCTTAGTGGTGGGAGTCTGGGAGACCCAGTACTTC.

At least ten counts were recorded for this clonotype. V is TRBV7-9 and J is TRBJ1-1; 8 bases are shared with TRBD1. The ends lost 5 bases at V and 1 base at J; junction bases unmatched: 9. Germline V gives CDR1 SEHNR, CDR2 FQNEAQ (reference sequence). The CDR3 has 16 amino acids. CDR3 sequence reads: CASSPQGTGPNTEAFF. In DNA form, the CDR3 reads TGTGCCAGCAGCCCACAAGGGACAGGACCGAACACTGAAGCTTTCTTT.

The V gene is TRBV10-3, the J gene TRBJ2-5; D call uncertain. The CDR3 runs to 14 residues. Looked up from germline, CDR1 is ENHRY and CDR2 is SYGVKD. Trimming cost V 10 bases and J 7 bases, with 22 bases left between them. CDR3: CASNSDRALGTQYF. DNA for the CDR3: TGTGCCAGCAATTCTGACCGAGCTCTAGGGACCCAGTACTTC.

This clonotype was seen a few times. J is TRBJ1-1 and V is TRBV29-1; D remains ambiguous. The germline gives CDR1 SQVTM, CDR2 ANQGSEA. The length of the CDR3 is 13 residues. Trimming cost V 2 bases and J 1 base, with 8 bases left between them. CDR3 loop: CSVEITANTEAFF. CDR3 DNA sequence: TGCAGCGTTGAAATCACAGCGAACACTGAAGCTTTCTTT.

This clonotype was detected many times. This chain connects TRBV20-1 to TRBJ2-5, with a tentative D call TRBD2 (5 bases). Looked up from germline, CDR1 is DFQATT and CDR2 is SNEGSKA (reference sequence). Between the trimmed V and J ends, which lost 1 base and 1 base, there was a span of 7 bases. The CDR3 is made up of 13 amino acids. The CDR3 nucleotides read TGCAGTGCTAGAGGCGGGCCCCAAGAGACCCAGTACTTC. It translates to CSARGGPQETQYF.

This clonotype was seen at least ten times. The chain recombines TRBV7-9 with TRBJ2-7; 8 nucleotides line up with TRBD1. The CDR3 is made up of 15 amino acids. From germline, CDR1 is SEHNR and CDR2 FQNEAQ (reference sequence). J gave up 1 base and V 4 bases, and 6 bases lay outside the gene matches. The CDR3 here is CASSSHRGASYEQYF. The CDR3 bases are TGTGCCAGCAGCTCTCACAGGGGGGCTTCCTACGAGCAGTACTTC.

In its sample, this clonotype was seen many times. This chain joins TRBV4-3 and TRBJ1-1; TRBD1 might be the D (6 bases). CDR1 is LGHNA and CDR2 is YSLEER in the germline V gene. There are 15 residues in the CDR3. The V end was cut by 4 bases, the J end by 3 bases, with 15 bases between. CDR3 sequence reads: CASSLAGTPDTEAFF. The CDR3 nucleotides read TGCGCCAGCAGCCTGGCCGGGACACCTGACACTGAAGCTTTCTTT.

The chain links TRBV10-3 to TRBJ2-3; D is ambiguous. Trimming removed 10 bases at V and 0 bases at J, with 14 bases between. The CDR3 has 14 amino acids. CDR1 and CDR2 from the germline V gene are ENHRY and SYGVKD. The CDR3 spells CASKALSSTDTQYF. The CDR3 DNA sequence: TGTGCCAGCAAGGCTCTTTCTAGCACAGATACGCAGTATTTT.

This clonotype was observed at least ten times. CDR3 sequence: CAISEDRGRGYTF. For the CDR3, the DNA is TGTGCCATCAGTGAGGACAGGGGGCGCGGCTACACCTTC. The chain joins TRBV10-3 to TRBJ1-2, with 10 bases lining up with TRBD1. The V segment lost 2 bases and the J segment 8 bases; nucleotides outside the gene matches: 2. The CDR3 contains 13 residues. CDR1 ENHRY and CDR2 SYGVKD come from the germline V gene.

This clonotype occurred many times. This chain uses TRBV15 with TRBJ2-2; the D is unclear. CDR3 size: 17 residues. Per the germline V gene, CDR1 is LNHNV and CDR2 is YYDKDF (reference sequence). V was cut by 0 bases and J by 0 bases, with 11 bases left in between. In nucleotides, the CDR3 is TGTGCCACCAGCAGAGATTTTAGGGCCCCGAACACCGGGGAGCTGTTTTTT. Protein sequence: CATSRDFRAPNTGELFF.

At least ten counts were recorded for this clonotype. In nucleotides, the CDR3 is TGCAGCGTCGGGACTAGCGGGAGTGTGGAGCTGTTTTTT. Encoded protein: CSVGTSGSVELFF. V gene TRBV29-1 combines with J gene TRBJ2-2; 14 bases align to TRBD2. CDR3 length: 13 residues. The V gene's germline CDR1 is SQVTM and CDR2 ANQGSEA. Trimming at V came to 6 bases and at J to 10 bases, leaving 4 bases not matched to a gene.

The V gene is TRBV24-1, the J gene TRBJ2-3; a weak D match, TRBD1 (5 bases). V was clipped by 5 bases and J by 0 bases, with 8 bases between them. Looked up from germline, CDR1 is KGHDR and CDR2 is SFDVKD. The CDR3 contains 14 residues. The DNA for the CDR3 is TGTGCCACCAGTGTTGGGGCTAGCACAGATACGCAGTATTTT. It yields the protein CATSVGASTDTQYF.

In its sample, this clonotype was seen many times. This chain uses TRBV4-1 with TRBJ2-5; no definite D call. Germline CDR1 and CDR2: MGHRA and YSYEKL. The CDR3 has 15 amino acids. V dropped 0 bases and J dropped 5 bases, with 13 bases sitting between them. The CDR3 DNA follows: TGCGCCAGCAGCCAAGATCCAAGGGTCTGGGAGACCCAGTACTTC. This sequence encodes CASSQDPRVWETQYF.

This clonotype was detected many times. The J gene is TRBJ1-1, the V gene TRBV15; a possible D gene is TRBD1 (6 bases). The germline V gene has CDR1 LNHNV and CDR2 YYDKDF (reference sequence). The CDR3 is 16 amino acids. With 6 bases removed from V and 6 bases from J, the gap between germline ends came to 23 bases. The DNA for the CDR3 is TGTGCCACCAGTATTTCCGGGGGGCGCACGAAGTCTGAAGCTTTCTTT. Translating gives CATSISGGRTKSEAFF.

This clonotype was found a few times. This chain links TRBV2 with TRBJ2-7; no definite D call. V lost 3 bases and J 2 bases, leaving 8 bases between the germline ends. The CDR3 covers 13 residues. Germline V gene data show CDR1 as SNHLY and CDR2 as FYNNEI. The CDR3 DNA follows: TGTGCCAGCAGTGATGGGCTTACCTACGAGCAGTACTTC. It encodes CASSDGLTYEQYF.

This clonotype was detected ten times or more. The CDR3 nucleotides read TGTGCCAGCAGCTCGCGCGGACTAGCTGGCGAGCAGTACTTC. It specifies CASSSRGLAGEQYF. The chain is built from TRBV7-2 and TRBJ2-7; the match to TRBD2 covers 8 bases. The ends lost 4 bases at V and 6 bases at J; junction bases unmatched: 8. The V gene's germline CDR1 is SGHTA and CDR2 FQGNSA. The length of the CDR3 is 14 residues.

The chain links TRBV10-3 to TRBJ1-5, with TRBD1 matching 7 bases. Germline assignment: CDR1 ENHRY and CDR2 SYGVKD. The CDR3 has 16 amino acids. After removal of 7 bases from V and 0 bases from J, the junction contained 9 bases not matched to a gene. The CDR3 loop is CAINDGTADSNQPQHF. The CDR3 nucleotides are TGTGCCATCAACGACGGGACAGCCGATAGCAATCAGCCCCAGCATTTT.

The table lists this clonotype with a few counts. At one end the junction does not follow the germline gene, possibly because of a read error. The genes are TRBV7-9 and TRBJ1-1; 9 bases line up with TRBD1. The CDR3 length is 15 residues. The germline V gene has CDR1 SEHNR and CDR2 FQNEAQ (reference sequence). The chain's CDR3 is CASSPGTGRIAEAFF. CDR3 coding DNA: TGCGCCAGCAGCCCCGGGACAGGGAGGATCGCTGAAGCTTTCTTT.

This clonotype came up a few times. This rearrangement joins TRBV20-1 to TRBJ1-1; 8 bases agree with TRBD1. The length of the CDR3 is 13 residues. The V gene's germline CDR1 is DFQATT and CDR2 SNEGSKA (reference sequence). V shed 5 bases, J shed 0 bases, and the junction held 2 bases outside the gene matches. The CDR3 DNA reads TGCAGTGCTTGGGACAGGATGAACACTGAAGCTTTCTTT. The encoded protein is CSAWDRMNTEAFF.

On this clonotype: A read error is possible here, since a much larger clone lies one base away. Here the CDR3 omits its conserved ending phenylalanine or tryptophan, so a read error is the likely source. The CDR3 DNA reads as TGTGCCAGCAGTCGAGGCGGGGGCTCCTACGAGCAGTACTCC. This translates into CASSRGGGSYEQYS. J is TRBJ2-7 and V is TRBV11-2; 7 bases match TRBD2. CDR1 SGHAT and CDR2 FQNNGV come from the germline V gene. The CDR3 totals 14 residues. Germline trimming cut 6 bases from V and 0 bases from J; bases unmatched to any gene: 5.

The CDR3: CSAASGGSIAHEQYF. CDR3 in DNA: TGCAGTGCCGCCTCCGGGGGGTCGATTGCCCACGAGCAGTACTTC. The rearrangement uses TRBV20-1 and TRBJ2-7; 7 bases map to TRBD2. Germline V lookup: CDR1 DFQATT, CDR2 SNEGSKA (reference sequence). The CDR3 sequence is 15 residues long. The trim removed 6 bases at V and 5 bases at J, leaving 16 bases unmatched.

This clonotype was found a few times. V and J are TRBV9 and TRBJ1-6, with D possibly TRBD1 on 5 matching bases. CDR1 SGDLS and CDR2 YYNGEE come from the germline V gene. The germline V and J ends were trimmed by 4 bases and 9 bases, with 26 bases remaining between them. There are 18 residues in the CDR3. Here the CDR3 DNA reads TGTGCCAGCAGCCCCAACCCCGGGACGGGACCCGACAGTTCACCCCTCCACTTT. Residues: CASSPNPGTGPDSSPLHF. The variable domain in full, with the rest retrieved from reference TRBV9 and TRBJ1-6, is DSGVTQTPKHLITATGQRVTLRCSPRSGDLSVYWYQQSLDQGLQFLIQYYNGEERAKGNILERFSAQQFPDLHSELNLSSLELGDSALYFCASSPNPGTGPDSSPLHFGNGTRLTVT.

This clonotype was counted between two and nine times. The V and J genes are TRBV7-2 and TRBJ2-7; D may be TRBD1 (6 bases). V dropped 8 bases and J dropped 1 base, with 15 bases sitting between them. The CDR3 consists of 14 residues. CDR1 and CDR2 from the germline V gene are SGHTA and FQGNSA. The CDR3 region is CASGPGTRSYEQYF. The CDR3 DNA reads TGTGCCAGCGGACCGGGGACACGATCCTACGAGCAGTACTTC. Looking up the rest from reference TRBV7-2 and TRBJ2-7 gives the full variable domain: GAGVSQSPSNKVTEKGKDVELRCDPISGHTALYWYRQSLGQGLEFLIYFQGNSAPDKSGLPSDRFSAERTGGSVSTLTIQRTQQEDSAVYLCASGPGTRSYEQYFGPGTRLTVT.

This clonotype has more than one count but fewer than ten. The chain employs TRBV9 and TRBJ2-5, with 9 positions matching TRBD1. From germline, CDR1 is SGDLS and CDR2 YYNGEE. V dropped 3 bases and J dropped 5; count of bases not matched to a gene: 11. The CDR3 has 16 residues. CDR3 loop: CASSGGAGTGSETQYF. In DNA, the CDR3 is TGTGCCAGCAGCGGCGGCGCCGGGACAGGGTCGGAGACCCAGTACTTC.

This chain uses TRBV10-3 with TRBJ2-7; D is possibly TRBD1 or TRBD2 (5 bases each). The germline V gene has CDR1 ENHRY and CDR2 SYGVKD. The CDR3 is 16 amino acids. V was shortened by 4 bases and J by 6 bases, with 22 bases between the two germline ends. The DNA of the CDR3 is TGTGCCATCAGTGGAATCTCCGGGACCTTGGGAGCCGAGCAGTACTTC. It translates to CAISGISGTLGAEQYF.

This clonotype showed up just a few times. This sequence joins TRBV11-2 and TRBJ2-7, with a tentative D call TRBD1 (6 bases). CDR1 and CDR2 from the germline V gene are SGHAT and FQNNGV. The ends were cut back, 1 base at V and 0 bases at J, with 10 bases in the middle. This CDR3 has 15 amino acids. The CDR3 DNA is TGTGCCAGCAGCTTAGGGGGGCCCAGCTCCTACGAGCAGTACTTC. This sequence encodes CASSLGGPSSYEQYF.

This clonotype was observed many times. The chain recombines TRBV29-1 with TRBJ2-5, with TRBD1 matching over 8 bases. With 7 bases clipped from V and 4 bases from J, the junction kept 5 bases outside the gene matches. Germline V CDR1 and CDR2: SQVTM, ANQGSEA. This CDR3 is 12 amino acids long. CDR3 residues: CSARTGIETQYF. The CDR3 DNA is TGCAGCGCTCGGACAGGGATAGAGACCCAGTACTTC. The whole variable domain, filled in from reference TRBV29-1 and TRBJ2-5, reads SAVISQKPSRDICQRGTSLTIQCQVDSQVTMMFWYRQQPGQSLTLIATANQGSEATYESGFVIDKFPISRPNLTFSTLTVSNMSPEDSSIYLCSARTGIETQYFGPGTRLLVL.